What follows are 30 T cell receptor beta chains derived from one specimen sequenced in a study of cytomegalovirus exposure and HLA in healthy donors. PCR amplification relied on 60 Vbeta primers (plus 13 Jbeta primers). The data were produced by immunoSEQ multiplex PCR, yet TCRdb's version contains in-frame clones alone and is incomplete. Of around 170,000 clones listed, roughly 72% are singletons. The sample comprised PBMCs. The receptors originated from a middle-aged man in good health and CMV-seronegative.

This clone was seen once. The chain uses TRBV7-3 and TRBJ1-2; TRBD1 is a possible D gene (6 bases). Trimming stripped 5 bases from V and 4 bases from J, with 14 bases between. CDR3 length: 14 residues. CDR1 is SGHTA, CDR2 FQGTGA, per germline. The CDR3 bases are TGTGCCAGCAGCAAAAACAGGGTCGGCTATGGCTACACCTTC. It yields the protein CASSKNRVGYGYTF.

The V gene is TRBV7-6, the J gene TRBJ2-5; tentatively, D is TRBD1 (5 bases). Per germline, CDR1 SGHVS and CDR2 FNYEAQ. Trimming stripped 6 bases from V and 4 bases from J, with 9 bases between. The CDR3 sequence is 12 residues long. CDR3 loop: CASSRDRETQYF. The CDR3 DNA reads as TGTGCCAGCAGTCGAGACAGAGAGACCCAGTACTTC.

The chain joins TRBV5-1 to TRBJ2-1; possibly TRBD1 for D (5 bases). Germline values: CDR1 SGHRS, CDR2 YFSETQ. V dropped 4 bases and J dropped 10 bases, with 15 bases sitting between them. The CDR3 covers 13 residues. The CDR3 DNA follows: TGCGCCAGCAGCGTAACTCTTAACAGGGAGCAGTTCTTC. Translated: CASSVTLNREQFF.

The chain carries TRBV7-9 and TRBJ1-1; perhaps TRBD1 as D (6 bases). Per germline, CDR1 SEHNR and CDR2 FQNEAQ (reference sequence). The ends were cut back, 5 bases at V and 5 bases at J, with 24 bases in the middle. The CDR3 consists of 17 residues. CDR3 coding DNA: TGTGCCAGCAGCCCCCAAGCCGCTAACAGGGATGGGACTGAAGCTTTCTTT. Its translation: CASSPQAANRDGTEAFF.

The rearrangement links TRBV5-1 to TRBJ1-2; 8 bases agree with TRBD1. This CDR3 spans 16 amino acids. V dropped 0 bases and J dropped 5; count of bases not matched to a gene: 9. Germline CDR1 SGHRS, CDR2 YFSETQ. The CDR3 DNA reads as TGCGCCAGCAGCTTGGGTGGTTCCGGGACAGGATATGGCTACACCTTC. The encoded protein is CASSLGGSGTGYGYTF.

The chain has TRBV11-2 and TRBJ1-6; D is uncertain. The CDR3 runs 16 residues. Deletions cut 5 bases from V and 9 bases from J, with 20 bases between. Germline CDR1 and CDR2: SGHAT and FQNNGV. DNA of the CDR3: TGTGCCAGCAGCCCTACCGGACCCGGAGGCCCTTCACCCCTCCACTTT. It translates to CASSPTGPGGPSPLHF.

The chain is built from TRBV27 and TRBJ2-7, with a weak D call TRBD1 (5 bases). The CDR3 is made up of 14 amino acids. Germline assignment: CDR1 MNHEY and CDR2 SMNVEV (reference sequence). V lost 5 bases and J 4 bases, leaving 15 bases between the germline ends. The CDR3 sequence is CASSQIGAGYEQYV. The CDR3, as DNA: TGTGCCAGCAGTCAGATAGGGGCCGGGTACGAGCAGTACGTC.

The chain employs TRBV7-9 and TRBJ2-7; a possible D gene is TRBD2 (6 bases). CDR1 and CDR2 from the germline V gene are SEHNR and FQNEAQ (reference sequence). V gave up 5 bases and J gave up 2 bases, with 13 bases separating them. This CDR3 spans 14 amino acids. For the CDR3, the DNA is TGTGCCAGCAGCGAAACGACGGGAGCCTACGAGCAGTACTTC. Its protein product is CASSETTGAYEQYF.

This chain uses TRBV6-1 with TRBJ1-1, with D possibly TRBD1 on 5 matching bases. The V end lost 4 bases, the J end lost 5 bases, and 14 bases lay between the germline ends. Germline V gives CDR1 MNHNS, CDR2 SASEGT. The CDR3 loop spans 14 amino acids. The CDR3 spells CASSVLGEATEAFF. The CDR3 nucleotides are TGTGCCAGCAGTGTGTTGGGGGAGGCAACTGAAGCTTTCTTT.

With regard to this clone: The sample carries other DNA sequences with the same CDR3. The chain joins TRBV7-9 to TRBJ1-1; no reliable D call. From germline, CDR1 is SEHNR and CDR2 FQNEAQ (reference sequence). The CDR3 spans 13 residues. V dropped 3 bases and J dropped 1 base, with 6 bases sitting between them. CDR3 loop: CASSLGQNTEAFF. Written as DNA, the CDR3 is TGTGCCAGCAGCTTGGGCCAGAACACTGAAGCTTTCTTT.

The chain recombines TRBV11-2 with TRBJ1-4, with D hard to call. The CDR3 runs 15 residues. CDR1 SGHAT and CDR2 FQNNGV come from the germline V gene. Trimming shortened V by 5 bases and J by 14 bases, and 24 bases separated the two germline ends. CDR3 sequence: CASSASGFVPQELFF. The CDR3 DNA reads TGTGCCAGCAGCGCCTCCGGGTTTGTCCCCCAAGAGCTGTTTTTT.

This rearrangement joins TRBV16 to TRBJ2-7; a weak D match, TRBD2 (6 bases). Germline V CDR1 and CDR2: KGHSY, FQNENV. The V end was cut by 2 bases, the J end by 4 bases, with 9 bases between. CDR3 length equals 13 residues. The CDR3 nucleotides read TGTGCCAGCAGCCAAACGGGGGTATACGAGCAGTACGTC. This translates into CASSQTGVYEQYV.

The J gene is TRBJ1-2, the V gene TRBV13; no definite D call. Trimming left V 5 bases short and J 1 base short, with 11 bases between. Germline loops: CDR1 PRHDT, CDR2 FYEKMQ (reference sequence). The CDR3 sequence is 14 residues long. Here the CDR3 reads CASSLLSVNYGYTF. DNA for the CDR3: TGTGCCAGCAGCCTCCTCTCCGTTAACTATGGCTACACCTTC.

CDR3 sequence: CATSRATEYNEQFF. The CDR3 DNA reads TGTGCCACCAGCAGAGCTACAGAATACAATGAGCAGTTCTTC. The chain combines TRBV15 with TRBJ2-1; the D is unclear. The CDR3 spans 14 residues. Deletions cut 1 base from V and 4 bases from J, with 8 bases between. Germline loops: CDR1 LNHNV, CDR2 YYDKDF (reference sequence).

This chain links TRBV18 with TRBJ2-1; the match to TRBD1 covers 9 bases. This CDR3 contains 15 residues. Germline CDR1 KGHSH, CDR2 LQKENI. Trimming took 2 bases from V and 4 from J; bases not matched to a gene: 3. Here the CDR3 DNA reads TGTGCCAGCTCACCAGCGACAGGGGGGTACAATGAGCAGTTCTTC. This encodes CASSPATGGYNEQFF.

V gene TRBV7-2 combines with J gene TRBJ1-3, with D possibly matching TRBD1 (6 bases). V was clipped by 6 bases and J by 4 bases, with 19 bases between them. The CDR3 has 16 amino acids. CDR1 is SGHTA, CDR2 FQGNSA, per germline. The CDR3: CASRQDRRSGGNTIYF. The CDR3 DNA reads TGTGCCAGCAGACAAGACAGGCGGTCGGGGGGAAACACCATATATTTT.

This chain uses TRBV5-6 with TRBJ1-1; weak D call: TRBD1 (5 bases). Trimming cost V 4 bases and J 10 bases, with 17 bases left between them. The CDR3 extends over 13 amino acids. CDR1 is SGHDT, CDR2 YYEEEE, per germline. CDR3 sequence (DNA): TGTGCCAGCAGCCCTGGACAAAAGGGTCCAGCTTTCTTT. Translating it yields CASSPGQKGPAFF.

The chain has TRBV19 and TRBJ2-5, with a weak D call TRBD2 (6 bases). Germline CDR1 is LNHDA and CDR2 is SQIVND (reference sequence). CDR3 size: 16 residues. V lost 6 bases to trimming and J lost 1 base, with 18 bases between them. The CDR3 region is CASRGGWKWGQETQYF. The DNA for the CDR3 is TGTGCCAGTAGGGGAGGATGGAAGTGGGGCCAAGAGACCCAGTACTTC.

CDR3 amino acids: CASSIDSDRASLKGAFF. Written as DNA, the CDR3 is TGTGCCAGTAGTATAGACTCCGACAGGGCGTCCCTCAAGGGAGCTTTCTTT. V is TRBV19 and J is TRBJ1-1, with TRBD1 matching over 7 bases. The germline V gene has CDR1 LNHDA and CDR2 SQIVND (reference sequence). J gave up 10 bases and V 0 bases, and 17 bases lay outside the gene matches. The CDR3 is 17 amino acids.

The V call is TRBV19, the J call TRBJ2-5; 10 bases fit TRBD2. Germline assignment: CDR1 LNHDA and CDR2 SQIVND (reference sequence). After removal of 4 bases from V and 1 base from J, the junction contained 12 bases not matched to a gene. The CDR3 is 18 residues long. CDR3 in amino acids: CASSTGTSAGRSQETQYF. CDR3 nucleotide sequence: TGTGCCAGTAGTACCGGGACTAGCGCGGGGAGGAGCCAAGAGACCCAGTACTTC.

This chain joins TRBV10-3 and TRBJ2-5; 9 bases are a match to TRBD1. Trimming at V came to 4 bases and at J to 1 base, leaving 7 bases not matched to a gene. The CDR3 has 16 residues. The V gene's germline CDR1 is ENHRY and CDR2 SYGVKD. CDR3 region: CAISGGTGLIQETQYF. As DNA, the CDR3 is TGTGCCATCAGTGGGGGGACAGGGTTGATCCAAGAGACCCAGTACTTC.

The chain carries TRBV18 and TRBJ1-1; D is possibly TRBD1 (6 bases). The CDR3 runs 17 residues. V lost 4 bases and J 0 bases, leaving 18 bases between the germline ends. Germline values: CDR1 KGHSH, CDR2 LQKENI. CDR3 residues: CASSRYRDTNMNTEAFF. The DNA of the CDR3 is TGTGCCAGCTCACGTTACCGGGACACAAATATGAACACTGAAGCTTTCTTT.

The CDR3 region has the DNA TGCGCCAGTGGTGCAGTTTCAAGTTACAATGAGCAGTTCTTC. It is translated as CASGAVSSYNEQFF. The chain uses TRBV4-1 and TRBJ2-1; the D is unclear. V lost 9 bases, J lost 4 bases, and 16 bases lay in between. Per the germline V gene, CDR1 is MGHRA and CDR2 is YSYEKL. This CDR3 spans 14 amino acids.

The rearrangement links TRBV29-1 to TRBJ1-1; D not certain. From germline, CDR1 is SQVTM and CDR2 ANQGSEA. This CDR3 contains 13 residues. V gave up 8 bases and J gave up 6 bases, with 19 bases separating them. Here the CDR3 DNA reads TGCAGCATGGGAGGTAACCGGGTCCCTGAAGCTTTCTTT. Protein: CSMGGNRVPEAFF.

The chain recombines TRBV5-1 with TRBJ2-1; 8 positions match TRBD2. CDR1 is SGHRS, CDR2 YFSETQ, per germline. This CDR3 is 19 amino acids long. Unmatched junction bases numbered 13, after V lost 0 bases and J lost 2 bases. DNA for the CDR3: TGCGCCAGCAGCTTGGTGGGGGCGGGAGCGGGAGCCCCCTACAATGAGCAGTTCTTC. It codes for CASSLVGAGAGAPYNEQFF.

A few counts support this clone. The chain joins TRBV5-6 to TRBJ1-2; 9 bases are a match to TRBD1. The CDR3 sequence is 16 residues long. V shed 7 bases, J shed 3 bases, and the junction held 13 bases outside the gene matches. The germline CDR1 and CDR2 sequences are SGHDT and YYEEEE. The CDR3 coding sequence is TGTGCCAGCGCTGAAAGGACAGGGGTCAGCGACTATGGCTACACCTTC. Translated, it gives CASAERTGVSDYGYTF.

The V call is TRBV7-9, the J call TRBJ2-2; 10 nucleotides match TRBD1. The CDR3 sequence is 14 residues long. The germline CDR1 and CDR2 sequences are SEHNR and FQNEAQ (reference sequence). V lost 7 bases and J lost 4; bases outside the gene matches: 3. The CDR3 sequence is CASIRTGGTGELFF. Written as DNA, the CDR3 is TGTGCCAGCATCAGGACAGGGGGCACCGGGGAGCTGTTTTTT.

The V gene is TRBV5-1, the J gene TRBJ2-6, with 9 positions matching TRBD1. The germline V gene has CDR1 SGHRS and CDR2 YFSETQ. V trimming: 2 bases; J trimming: 1 base; junction bases outside the gene matches: 7. The CDR3 has 18 amino acids. CDR3 sequence reads: CASSFTGGALSGANVLTF. CDR3 sequence (DNA): TGCGCCAGCAGCTTTACAGGGGGCGCGCTATCTGGGGCCAACGTCCTGACTTTC.

The rearrangement links TRBV9 to TRBJ2-4; 7 bases match TRBD2. V dropped 4 bases and J dropped 0; count of bases not matched to a gene: 10. The germline V gene has CDR1 SGDLS and CDR2 YYNGEE. This CDR3 is built from 17 residues. The CDR3 DNA reads as TGTGCCAGCAGCCCCGCTAGCGGACGAATAGCCAAAAACATTCAGTACTTC. Amino acids: CASSPASGRIAKNIQYF. Variable domain in full (rest from reference TRBV9 and TRBJ2-4): DSGVTQTPKHLITATGQRVTLRCSPRSGDLSVYWYQQSLDQGLQFLIQYYNGEERAKGNILERFSAQQFPDLHSELNLSSLELGDSALYFCASSPASGRIAKNIQYFGAGTRLSVL.

This clone was counted between two and nine times. The chain links TRBV15 to TRBJ2-7; the D gene is possibly TRBD1 (6 bases). Between the trimmed V and J ends, which lost 3 bases and 0 bases, there was a span of 12 bases. Germline V lookup: CDR1 LNHNV, CDR2 YYDKDF (reference sequence). The CDR3 is 15 residues long. The CDR3 DNA sequence: TGTGCCACCAGCAGCCGGGACAAAAGCTCCTACGAGCAGTACTTC. As protein: CATSSRDKSSYEQYF.